Listed below are T cell receptor beta chains from one sample, sequenced in a study of blood T cell repertoires in COVID-19. Sequenced by immunoSEQ multiplex PCR; TCRdb stores in-frame clones only, minus some. The sample lists around 250,000 clones, around 84% occurring once. The specimen was peripheral blood. Source of these receptors: a woman between 40 and 55 years old who had recovered from COVID-19. The CDR3 runs from the conserved cysteine through the conserved F or W. D genes are given only for firm matches. A row's size may be missing; if present it is once, few, many or a size class.

abundance: -
j_gene: TRBJ1-1
v_gene: TRBV3-1/TRBV3-2
d_gene: -
CDR3aa: CASSPRPTGGTEAFF
CDR3nt: TGTGCCAGCAGCCCCCGGCCAACGGGAGGGACTGAAGCTTTCTTT

abundance: once
j_gene: TRBJ1-2
v_gene: TRBV29-1
d_gene: -
CDR3aa: CSVGRAGANYGYTF
CDR3nt: TGCAGCGTTGGCCGGGCAGGGGCTAACTATGGCTACACCTTC

abundance: few
j_gene: TRBJ2-7
v_gene: TRBV7-9
d_gene: -
CDR3aa: CASSSTPSYEQYF
CDR3nt: TGTGCCAGCAGCTCGACTCCCTCCTACGAGCAGTACTTC

abundance: -
j_gene: TRBJ1-4
v_gene: TRBV28
d_gene: TRBD1
CDR3aa: CASSFFTGGGEKLFF
CDR3nt: TGTGCCAGCAGTTTCTTCACAGGGGGCGGTGAAAAACTGTTTTTT

abundance: -
j_gene: TRBJ2-1
v_gene: TRBV7-2
d_gene: TRBD2
CDR3aa: CASSIQSGGANEQFF
CDR3nt: TGTGCCAGCAGCATTCAAAGCGGGGGAGCCAATGAGCAGTTCTTC

abundance: -
j_gene: TRBJ2-7
v_gene: TRBV11-1
d_gene: -
CDR3aa: CASSPRRASYEQYF
CDR3nt: TGTGCCAGCAGCCCCCGCAGGGCATCCTACGAGCAGTACTTC

abundance: -
j_gene: TRBJ1-6
v_gene: TRBV7-9
d_gene: -
CDR3aa: CASSLRQLNSPLHF
CDR3nt: TGTGCCAGCAGCTTACGACAGCTAAATTCACCCCTCCACTTT

abundance: -
j_gene: TRBJ1-2
v_gene: TRBV28
d_gene: TRBD1
CDR3aa: CASSLAGQIERGYTF
CDR3nt: TGTGCCAGCAGTTTAGCGGGACAGATTGAACGCGGCTACACCTTC

abundance: -
j_gene: TRBJ2-5
v_gene: TRBV6-5
d_gene: TRBD1
CDR3aa: CASSQNRGLVETQYF
CDR3nt: TGTGCCAGCAGTCAGAACAGGGGGCTAGTGGAGACCCAGTACTTC

abundance: once
j_gene: TRBJ1-2
v_gene: TRBV2
d_gene: TRBD1
CDR3aa: CASKGQSNYGYTF
CDR3nt: TGTGCCAGCAAGGGACAGTCCAACTATGGCTACACCTTC